Each of the 23 T cell receptor beta chains below was sequenced from the same sample in a study of cytomegalovirus exposure and HLA in healthy donors. In the PCR, 60 Vbeta and 13 Jbeta primers were used. The protocol was immunoSEQ multiplex PCR, while the TCRdb copy is restricted to in-frame clones and leaves out a portion. The table has 150,000 to 200,000 clones, about four fifths seen once. Sequenced: PBMCs. These receptors were collected from a woman between 50 and 59 years old in good health and CMV-seronegative.

This clone was recorded once. DNA for the CDR3: TGTGCCAGCAGGAGGAGTTCGCAGTATTTT. Amino acids: CASRRSSQYF. The chain joins TRBV2 to TRBJ2-3; D remains ambiguous. This CDR3 region has 10 residues. Germline-derived CDR1 and CDR2 are SNHLY and FYNNEI. V lost 6 bases to trimming and J lost 10 bases, with 8 bases between them.

This chain uses TRBV2 with TRBJ1-1; 7 nucleotides line up with TRBD1. Losses at the gene ends were 6 bases for V and 1 base for J; bases not matched to a gene: 2. The CDR3 has 13 residues. Germline-derived CDR1 and CDR2 are SNHLY and FYNNEI. The CDR3 DNA reads TGTGCCAGCAGCTACAGGGGGAACACTGAAGCTTTCTTT. Protein: CASSYRGNTEAFF.

The rearrangement uses TRBV25-1 and TRBJ2-7; 8 bases align to TRBD1. The CDR3 totals 16 residues. Germline CDR1 and CDR2: MGHDK and SYGVNS. V lost 4 bases, J lost 0 bases, and 8 bases stayed unmatched. The CDR3 DNA reads as TGTGCCAGCAGTGCGCTTAGGACAGGGCTCTCCTACGAGCAGTACTTC. Translation gives CASSALRTGLSYEQYF.

The CDR3 loop reads CASSGSHRQPQHF. CDR3 sequence (DNA): TGTGCCAGCAGTGGAAGCCATCGGCAGCCCCAGCATTTT. The rearrangement joins TRBV6-1 to TRBJ1-5; D gene uncertain. Trimming shortened V by 4 bases and J by 7 bases, and 11 bases separated the two germline ends. CDR3 length: 13 amino acids. Germline V gene sequence: CDR1 MNHNS, CDR2 SASEGT.

The chain links TRBV30 to TRBJ2-7; possibly TRBD1 for D (5 bases). In germline, CDR1 is GTSNPN, CDR2 SVGIG (reference sequence). The CDR3 consists of 14 residues. Trimming left V 4 bases short and J 0 bases short, with 13 bases between. CDR3 sequence: CAWKTALSSYEQYF. The CDR3 DNA follows: TGTGCCTGGAAGACAGCCCTGAGCTCCTACGAGCAGTACTTC.

This chain's CDR3 is CASKSQGQATGELFF. The CDR3 coding sequence is TGTGCCAGTAAAAGTCAAGGACAGGCCACCGGGGAGCTGTTTTTT. The rearrangement links TRBV19 to TRBJ2-2; 7 nucleotides align to TRBD1. The germline CDR1 and CDR2 sequences are LNHDA and SQIVND (reference sequence). The CDR3 runs to 15 residues. Losses at the gene ends were 7 bases for V and 4 bases for J; bases not matched to a gene: 9.

The V call is TRBV19, the J call TRBJ2-7; 10 positions agree with TRBD1. The CDR3 has 13 amino acids. CDR1 is LNHDA, CDR2 SQIVND, per germline (reference sequence). V gave up 9 bases and J gave up 5 bases; unmatched junction bases: 7. The chain's CDR3 is CASQLGTGDEQYF. CDR3 DNA: TGTGCCAGCCAGCTTGGGACAGGGGACGAGCAGTACTTC.

The rearrangement links TRBV4-1 to TRBJ1-2; D gene ambiguous. The CDR3 loop spans 15 amino acids. Germline V gives CDR1 MGHRA, CDR2 YSYEKL. V shed 0 bases and J shed 5 bases, with 13 bases lying between them. Here the CDR3 reads CASSQERAGPYGYTF. CDR3 in DNA: TGCGCCAGCAGCCAAGAGCGGGCAGGCCCTTATGGCTACACCTTC.

The V gene is TRBV2, the J gene TRBJ1-2, with a possible D match to TRBD1 (5 bases). This CDR3 spans 16 amino acids. CDR1 is SNHLY, CDR2 FYNNEI, per germline. V shed 6 bases and J shed 6 bases, with 23 bases lying between them. Here the CDR3 DNA reads TGTGCCAGCAGCGAAATACAGGTCGGGTTAGGAAATGGCTACACCTTC. The encoded protein is CASSEIQVGLGNGYTF.

To note about this clone: One junction end does not reproduce the germline sequence, and a read error may be involved. The gene calls are TRBV7-9 and TRBJ1-1, with TRBD1 matching over 8 bases. The V gene's germline CDR1 is SEHNR and CDR2 FQNEAQ (reference sequence). CDR3 length equals 12 residues. DNA of the CDR3: TGTTCCAGCAGCTTATACGACAGGGGAGCTTTCTTT. It specifies CSSSLYDRGAFF.

This clone was seen just once. The rearrangement uses TRBV6-5 and TRBJ1-4; 7 bases are a match to TRBD1. The germline V gene encodes CDR1 MNHEY and CDR2 SVGAGI. CDR3 size: 16 residues. V trimming: 2 bases; J trimming: 5 bases; junction bases outside the gene matches: 8. The CDR3 loop reads CASSYRVEGQNEKLFF. The CDR3 nucleotides read TGTGCCAGCAGTTACCGCGTTGAGGGACAGAATGAAAAACTGTTTTTT.

The J gene is TRBJ1-1, the V gene TRBV29-1; no definite D call. V was trimmed by 2 bases and J by 4 bases, leaving 14 bases between them. The CDR3 contains 14 residues. Germline lookup yields CDR1 SQVTM and CDR2 ANQGSEA. This chain's CDR3 is CSVEFLGRSTEAFF. Here the CDR3 DNA reads TGCAGCGTTGAATTCTTAGGGAGGAGCACTGAAGCTTTCTTT.

The chain employs TRBV15 and TRBJ2-1; D is possibly TRBD2 (5 bases). CDR3 size: 16 residues. The V and J ends lost 0 bases and 7 bases respectively, with 16 bases between them. Germline values: CDR1 LNHNV, CDR2 YYDKDF (reference sequence). The chain's CDR3 is CATSRERSGASNEQFF. In DNA, the CDR3 is TGTGCCACCAGCAGAGAGCGGAGCGGCGCCTCGAATGAGCAGTTCTTC.

This clone was recorded only once. The rearrangement uses TRBV9 and TRBJ2-7; 11 positions match TRBD2. The germline CDR1 and CDR2 sequences are SGDLS and YYNGEE. The CDR3 covers 14 residues. Losses at the gene ends were 3 bases for V and 2 bases for J; bases not matched to a gene: 1. CDR3 amino acids: CASSASGGPYEQYF. The CDR3 bases are TGTGCCAGCAGCGCTAGCGGGGGGCCCTACGAGCAGTACTTC.

This chain links TRBV2 with TRBJ2-1; D not certain. V lost 2 bases and J lost 1, with 9 bases in between. Germline V gene lookup returns CDR1 SNHLY and CDR2 FYNNEI. The CDR3 has 15 amino acids. In nucleotides, the CDR3 is TGTGCCAGCAGTGAACGTCAGGTGTCCTACAATGAGCAGTTCTTC. It specifies CASSERQVSYNEQFF.

This clone was observed a few times. The chain links TRBV19 to TRBJ1-3; D remains ambiguous. The V end was cut by 9 bases, the J end by 3 bases, with 15 bases between. Germline V gene sequence: CDR1 LNHDA, CDR2 SQIVND (reference sequence). This CDR3 is built from 14 residues. The DNA of the CDR3 is TGTGCCAGCGCAATAGCGGTCCGTGGAAACACCATATATTTT. Translating gives CASAIAVRGNTIYF. The complete variable domain, with remaining parts taken from reference TRBV19 and TRBJ1-3, reads DGGITQSPKYLFRKEGQNVTLSCEQNLNHDAMYWYRQDPGQGLRLIYYSQIVNDFQKGDIAEGYSVSREKKESFPLTVTSAQKNPTAFYLCASAIAVRGNTIYFGEGSWLTVV.

V usage is TRBV18 and J usage is TRBJ1-5; TRBD1 is a possible D gene (6 bases). This CDR3 has 14 amino acids. Germline values: CDR1 KGHSH, CDR2 LQKENI. The V and J ends lost 6 bases and 7 bases respectively, with 16 bases between them. CDR3 sequence (DNA): TGTGCCAGCTCCCCTTCGACAGGTCCCCAGCCCCAGCATTTT. Its protein is CASSPSTGPQPQHF.

The chain has TRBV7-2 and TRBJ2-4, with a tentative D call TRBD1 (8 bases). Trimming removed 4 bases from V and 8 bases from J, with 24 bases in between. CDR1 and CDR2 from the germline V gene are SGHTA and FQGNSA. This CDR3 has 17 amino acids. CDR3 bases: TGTGCCAGCAGCTCTCAAGGACAGGGAGGGCCAACGGACATTCAGTACTTC. This encodes CASSSQGQGGPTDIQYF.

The chain employs TRBV5-1 and TRBJ1-1; D unclear. Trimming removed 0 bases from V and 3 bases from J, with 12 bases in between. This CDR3 is built from 15 residues. Germline V CDR1 and CDR2: SGHRS, YFSETQ. Written as DNA, the CDR3 is TGCGCCAGCAGCTTGGAGATCGGAGGACACACTGAAGCTTTCTTT. This translates into CASSLEIGGHTEAFF.

This rearrangement joins TRBV27 to TRBJ1-2; TRBD1 matches 8 bases. The CDR3 extends over 13 amino acids. V shed 6 bases and J 7 bases; nucleotides not matched to a gene: 7. The germline gives CDR1 MNHEY, CDR2 SMNVEV (reference sequence). The CDR3 here is CASREDRGGGYTF. The CDR3, as DNA: TGTGCCAGCAGGGAAGACAGGGGTGGTGGCTACACCTTC.

The chain couples TRBV11-2 to TRBJ1-6; TRBD1 is a possible D gene (5 bases). V lost 1 base, J lost 1 base, and 8 bases lay in between. This CDR3 spans 16 amino acids. Germline lookup yields CDR1 SGHAT and CDR2 FQNNGV. CDR3 residues: CASSLARASYNSPLHF. The CDR3 DNA sequence: TGTGCCAGCAGCTTAGCCAGGGCTTCCTATAATTCACCCCTCCACTTT.

The chain couples TRBV5-6 to TRBJ2-5; 9 bases are a match to TRBD1. The length of the CDR3 is 14 residues. Germline CDR1 is SGHDT and CDR2 is YYEEEE. The ends lost 2 bases at V and 5 bases at J; junction bases unmatched: 4. The CDR3 loop reads CASSLWDRVETQYF. The CDR3 DNA is TGTGCCAGCAGCTTATGGGACAGGGTTGAGACCCAGTACTTC.

There are a few counts of this clone. The V call is TRBV27, the J call TRBJ2-1, with D possibly TRBD2 on 5 matching bases. CDR1 is MNHEY, CDR2 SMNVEV, per germline (reference sequence). This CDR3 is built from 20 residues. Trimming took 5 bases from V and 0 from J, leaving 26 bases between them. The DNA for the CDR3 is TGTGCCAGCAGTATCCTCGGTGCTAGCCTAGATTTGAGCTCCTACAATGAGCAGTTCTTC. Translated: CASSILGASLDLSSYNEQFF.